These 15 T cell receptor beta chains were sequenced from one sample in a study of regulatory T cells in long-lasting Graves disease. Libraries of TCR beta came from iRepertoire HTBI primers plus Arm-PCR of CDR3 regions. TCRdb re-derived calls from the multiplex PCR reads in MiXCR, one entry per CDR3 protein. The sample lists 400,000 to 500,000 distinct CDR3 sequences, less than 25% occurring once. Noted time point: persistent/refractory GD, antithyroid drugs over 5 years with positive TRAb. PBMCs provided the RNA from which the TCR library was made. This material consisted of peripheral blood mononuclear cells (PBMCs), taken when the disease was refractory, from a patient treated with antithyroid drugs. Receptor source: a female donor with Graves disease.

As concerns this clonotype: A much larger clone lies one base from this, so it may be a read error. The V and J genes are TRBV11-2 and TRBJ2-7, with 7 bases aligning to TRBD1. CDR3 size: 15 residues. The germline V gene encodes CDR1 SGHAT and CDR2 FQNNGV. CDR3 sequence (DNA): TGTGACAGCAGCTCCACATGGGGCAGGGGGTACGAGCAGTACTTC. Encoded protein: CDSSSTWGRGYEQYF.

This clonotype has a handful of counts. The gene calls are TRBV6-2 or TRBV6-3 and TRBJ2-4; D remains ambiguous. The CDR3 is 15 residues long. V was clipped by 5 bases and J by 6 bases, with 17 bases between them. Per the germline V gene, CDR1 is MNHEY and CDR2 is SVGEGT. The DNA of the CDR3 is TGTGCCAGCAGTGGGCGATCGATAGATACAAACATTCAGTACTTC. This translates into CASSGRSIDTNIQYF.

CDR3 coding DNA: TGTGCCAGCAGCTTAGAACGGGGGACGAACACTGAAGCTTTCTTT. Translating gives CASSLERGTNTEAFF. The V call is TRBV7-9, the J call TRBJ1-1; perhaps TRBD1 as D (5 bases). The germline V gene has CDR1 SEHNR and CDR2 FQNEAQ (reference sequence). V lost 1 base and J 1 base, leaving 10 bases between the germline ends. The CDR3 totals 15 residues.

CDR3 region: CASSLSYSSYNEQFF. The CDR3 nucleotides read TGTGCCAGCAGTTTATCGTACAGCTCCTACAATGAGCAGTTCTTC. The chain combines TRBV27 with TRBJ2-1; the D is unclear. Germline V lookup: CDR1 MNHEY, CDR2 SMNVEV (reference sequence). V lost 0 bases and J 0 bases, leaving 6 bases between the germline ends. This CDR3 has 15 residues.

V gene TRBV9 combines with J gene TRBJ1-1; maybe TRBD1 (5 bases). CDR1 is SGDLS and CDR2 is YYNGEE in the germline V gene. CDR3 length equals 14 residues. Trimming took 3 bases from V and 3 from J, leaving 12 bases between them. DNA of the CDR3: TGTGCCAGCAGCGCAAGCGGCAGGGACACTGAAGCTTTCTTT. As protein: CASSASGRDTEAFF.

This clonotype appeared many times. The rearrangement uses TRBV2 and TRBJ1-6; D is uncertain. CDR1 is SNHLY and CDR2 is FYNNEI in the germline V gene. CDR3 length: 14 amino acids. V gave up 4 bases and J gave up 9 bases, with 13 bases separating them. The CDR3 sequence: CASSGVFARSPLHF. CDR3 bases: TGTGCCAGCAGTGGGGTATTTGCACGTTCACCCCTCCACTTT. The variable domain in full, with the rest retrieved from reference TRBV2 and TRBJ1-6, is EPEVTQTPSHQVTQMGQEVILRCVPISNHLYFYWYRQILGQKVEFLVSFYNNEISEKSEIFDDQFSVERPDGSNFTLKIRSTKLEDSAMYFCASSGVFARSPLHFGNGTRLTVT.

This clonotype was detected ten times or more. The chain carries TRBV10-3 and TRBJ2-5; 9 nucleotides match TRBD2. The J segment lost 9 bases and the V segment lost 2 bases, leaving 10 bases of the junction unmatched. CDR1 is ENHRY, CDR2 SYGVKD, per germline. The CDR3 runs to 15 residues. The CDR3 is CAISEATSGLVAQYF. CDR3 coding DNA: TGTGCCATCAGTGAGGCGACTAGCGGCTTGGTGGCCCAGTACTTC.

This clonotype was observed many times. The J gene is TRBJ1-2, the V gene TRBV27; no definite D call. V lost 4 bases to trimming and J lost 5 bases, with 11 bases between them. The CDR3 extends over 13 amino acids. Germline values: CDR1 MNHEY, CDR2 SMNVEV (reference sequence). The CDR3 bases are TGTGCCAGCAGTTCTTTTAGGAGGTATGGCTACACCTTC. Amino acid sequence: CASSSFRRYGYTF.

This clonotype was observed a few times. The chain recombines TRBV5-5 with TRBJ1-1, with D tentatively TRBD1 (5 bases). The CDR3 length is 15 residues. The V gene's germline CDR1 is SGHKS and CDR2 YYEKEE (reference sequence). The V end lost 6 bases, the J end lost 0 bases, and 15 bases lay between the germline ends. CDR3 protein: CASTPRQDMNTEAFF. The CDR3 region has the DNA TGTGCCAGCACACCCCGGCAGGACATGAACACTGAAGCTTTCTTT.

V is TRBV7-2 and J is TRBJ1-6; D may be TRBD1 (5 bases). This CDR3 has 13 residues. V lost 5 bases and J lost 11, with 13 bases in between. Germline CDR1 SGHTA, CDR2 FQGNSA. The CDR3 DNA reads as TGTGCCAGCAGCCCAGGGACCCCGCCACCCCTCCACTTT. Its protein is CASSPGTPPPLHF.

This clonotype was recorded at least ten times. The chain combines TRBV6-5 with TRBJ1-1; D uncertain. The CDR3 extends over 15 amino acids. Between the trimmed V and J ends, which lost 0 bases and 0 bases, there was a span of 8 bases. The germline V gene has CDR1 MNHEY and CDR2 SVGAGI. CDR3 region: CASSYSKTVNTEAFF. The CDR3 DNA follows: TGTGCCAGCAGTTACTCGAAGACGGTGAACACTGAAGCTTTCTTT.

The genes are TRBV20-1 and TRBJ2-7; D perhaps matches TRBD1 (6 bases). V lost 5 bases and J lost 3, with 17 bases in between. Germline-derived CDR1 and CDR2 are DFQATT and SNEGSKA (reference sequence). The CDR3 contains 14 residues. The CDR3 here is CSAPPAGQRYEQYF. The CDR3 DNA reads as TGCAGTGCTCCACCTGCCGGACAGCGCTACGAGCAGTACTTC.

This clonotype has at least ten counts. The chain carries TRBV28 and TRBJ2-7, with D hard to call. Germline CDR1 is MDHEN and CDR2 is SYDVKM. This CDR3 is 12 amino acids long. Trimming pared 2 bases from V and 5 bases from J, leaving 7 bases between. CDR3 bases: TGTGCCAGCAGTTTAGTTCAGGACGAGCAGTACTTC. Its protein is CASSLVQDEQYF. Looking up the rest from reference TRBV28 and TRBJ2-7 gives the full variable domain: DVKVTQSSRYLVKRTGEKVFLECVQDMDHENMFWYRQDPGLGLRLIYFSYDVKMKEKGDIPEGYSVSREKKERFSLILESASTNQTSMYLCASSLVQDEQYFGPGTRLTVT.

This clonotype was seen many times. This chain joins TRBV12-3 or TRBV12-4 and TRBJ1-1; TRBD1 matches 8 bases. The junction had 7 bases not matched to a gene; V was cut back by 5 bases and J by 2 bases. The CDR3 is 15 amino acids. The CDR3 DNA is TGTGCCAGCAGTGGACAGGGAGGAATTAACACTGAAGCTTTCTTT. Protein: CASSGQGGINTEAFF.

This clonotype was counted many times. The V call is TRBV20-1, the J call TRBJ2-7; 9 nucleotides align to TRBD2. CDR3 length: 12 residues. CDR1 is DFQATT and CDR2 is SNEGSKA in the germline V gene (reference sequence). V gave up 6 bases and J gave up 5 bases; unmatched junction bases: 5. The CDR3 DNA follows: TGCAGTGCCATAGCGGGAGCGAACGAGCAGTACTTC. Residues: CSAIAGANEQYF.